This T cell receptor (beta chain) was obtained from a study of T-cell memory formation after mild COVID-19. General study findings and limits: Clones that contracted clustered mainly in CM and EM if CD4+ and in EMRA if CD8+. Later expanders leaned CD4+, whereas day 15 to 85 contracting clones were balanced CD4/CD8. A second wave of clones peaked on day 37, and their SARS-CoV-2 specificity went unconfirmed.

Constant-segment primers were used for 5'RACE, and the resulting TCR alpha and TCR beta cDNA libraries carried sample barcodes and UMIs. TCRdb passed the 5' RACE reads through MiXCR, listing each CDR3 protein once. The sample contains roughly 250,000 distinct CDR3 sequences, approximately 15% of which appear only once. Comments on this clonotype: Its antigen is not identified.

Germline V gene lookup returns CDR1 SEHNR and CDR2 FQNEAQ (reference sequence). This CDR3 has 15 residues. The J segment lost 3 bases and the V segment lost 1 base, leaving 5 bases of the junction unmatched. The J gene is TRBJ1-1, the V gene TRBV7-9, with TRBD1 identical over 7 bases. The specimen sequenced was PBMCs or a T cell subset sorted from them (not recorded which). This receptor was obtained from a man younger than 30 who had mild COVID-19 (a few samples of this study predate the infection). Cell type and time point are not known. The CDR3 sequence: CASSLGGGADTEAFF. Here the CDR3 DNA reads TGTGCCAGCAGCTTAGGAGGGGGCGCCGACACTGAAGCTTTCTTT.